Following are 21 T cell receptor beta chains from one sample sequenced in a study of blood T cells in healthy people across ages. The use of a sample-barcoded 5' primer and a J-beta primer mix characterized a second PCR of roughly 6 to 12 cycles. TCRdb re-called the 5' RACE reads with MiXCR, one entry per CDR3 protein. The sample contains about 1.4 million distinct CDR3 sequences, around 59% of which appear only once. The material sequenced was blood. Every receptor here comes from a young man in good health.

This clonotype was recorded once. This rearrangement joins TRBV3-1 to TRBJ1-2, with a possible D match to TRBD1 (5 bases). V lost 2 bases and J lost 6, with 13 bases in between. CDR3 size: 14 residues. From germline, CDR1 is LGHDT and CDR2 YNNKEL (reference sequence). The CDR3 sequence: CASSQHGGVDGYTF. CDR3 DNA sequence: TGTGCCAGCAGCCAACACGGGGGGGTTGATGGCTACACCTTC.

Only one count was recorded for this clonotype. This chain uses TRBV5-1 with TRBJ1-2, with 9 nucleotides matching TRBD1. CDR3 length: 14 amino acids. Germline CDR1 SGHRS, CDR2 YFSETQ. J gave up 0 bases and V 8 bases, and 5 bases lay outside the gene matches. CDR3 in amino acids: CASGTGTSNYGYTF. CDR3 sequence (DNA): TGCGCCAGTGGGACAGGGACGTCTAACTATGGCTACACCTTC.

The genes are TRBV7-9 and TRBJ2-5; a weak D match, TRBD1 (5 bases). The CDR3 consists of 17 residues. The germline V and J ends were trimmed by 6 bases and 5 bases, with 25 bases remaining between them. Germline V gene sequence: CDR1 SEHNR, CDR2 FQNEAQ (reference sequence). The CDR3 region has the DNA TGTGCCAGCAGTTCCCTTAATTCAGGGCTTTTAAGGGAGACCCAGTACTTC. The encoded protein is CASSSLNSGLLRETQYF.

V and J are TRBV7-6 and TRBJ1-2, with a possible D match to TRBD1 (5 bases). V dropped 1 base and J dropped 5 bases, with 14 bases sitting between them. The germline gives CDR1 SGHVS, CDR2 FNYEAQ. CDR3 length equals 15 residues. DNA for the CDR3: TGTGCCAGCAGCTTAGAAGCAGGGCCTTTATATGGCTACACCTTC. Translating it yields CASSLEAGPLYGYTF.

This clonotype was observed a few times. The chain employs TRBV7-9 and TRBJ2-5; D uncertain. Per germline, CDR1 SEHNR and CDR2 FQNEAQ (reference sequence). V gave up 7 bases and J gave up 6 bases, with 24 bases separating them. The CDR3 has 16 residues. CDR3 DNA: TGTGCCAGCACCCCTCTGAGTGCCGGATCAATACAGACCCAGTACTTC. This gives the protein CASTPLSAGSIQTQYF.

This chain links TRBV12-3 or TRBV12-4 with TRBJ2-7; tentative D call: TRBD1 (6 bases). The CDR3 totals 12 residues. Trimming removed 0 bases from V and 11 bases from J, with 11 bases in between. CDR3 region: CASSLASGTKYF. The CDR3 DNA reads as TGTGCCAGCAGTTTAGCCTCCGGGACAAAGTACTTC.

The chain recombines TRBV20-1 with TRBJ2-4; 9 positions match TRBD1. The end of the DNA aligns better with TRBJ2-5, so the J call may be wrong. This CDR3 has 15 residues. The germline V gene has CDR1 DFQATT and CDR2 SNEGSKA (reference sequence). As DNA, the CDR3 is TGCAGTGCGAAAGGGACAGGGCGCATCCAAGAGACCCAGTACTTC. Translation gives CSAKGTGRIQETQYF.

The genes are TRBV20-1 and TRBJ2-3; D may be TRBD1 (6 bases). V was clipped by 2 bases and J by 6 bases, with 21 bases between them. Germline-derived CDR1 and CDR2 are DFQATT and SNEGSKA (reference sequence). The CDR3 consists of 16 residues. The CDR3 protein is CSARPTQTGPRDTQYF. Here the CDR3 DNA reads TGCAGTGCTAGACCAACACAAACAGGGCCACGGGATACGCAGTATTTT.

In this sample, this clonotype turned up a few times. The chain couples TRBV27 to TRBJ1-2; TRBD1 matches at 8 bases. Germline CDR1 MNHEY, CDR2 SMNVEV (reference sequence). This CDR3 contains 14 residues. V lost 6 bases and J lost 9; bases outside the gene matches: 12. The CDR3 region is CASRLGTGGDRYTF. Written as DNA, the CDR3 is TGTGCCAGCAGATTGGGGACAGGCGGCGATCGCTACACCTTC.

This clonotype was observed a single time. The chain recombines TRBV10-3 with TRBJ2-1; 13 bases are a match to TRBD2. This CDR3 spans 16 amino acids. V lost 10 bases to trimming and J lost 7 bases; unmatched junction nucleotides: 13. Per the germline V gene, CDR1 is ENHRY and CDR2 is SYGVKD. The chain's CDR3 is CATSGTSGIGSNEQFF. The CDR3 DNA is TGTGCCACCTCCGGGACTAGCGGGATTGGATCGAATGAGCAGTTCTTC.

V and J are TRBV6-5 and TRBJ1-6, with 8 bases lining up with TRBD1. The CDR3 has 14 amino acids. Germline V CDR1 and CDR2: MNHEY, SVGAGI. Germline trimming cut 6 bases from V and 10 bases from J; bases unmatched to any gene: 8. The CDR3 region has the DNA TGTGCCAGCAGGGGGACAGGCCAACACTCACCCCTCCACTTT. It translates to CASRGTGQHSPLHF.

The CDR3 DNA reads as TGTGCCAGCAGTTCTCAGCCTAACTACGAGCAGTACTTC. This translates into CASSSQPNYEQYF. The chain combines TRBV13 with TRBJ2-7; D not certain. This CDR3 is built from 13 residues. CDR1 and CDR2 from the germline V gene are PRHDT and FYEKMQ (reference sequence). Trimming removed 6 bases from V and 3 bases from J, with 12 bases in between.

As DNA, the CDR3 is TGCGCCAGCAGTGGGCCGGGACACCTCCAAGAGACCCAGTACTTC. It specifies CASSGPGHLQETQYF. The chain joins TRBV10-1 to TRBJ2-5; the D gene is possibly TRBD1 (6 bases). The V end was cut by 4 bases, the J end by 1 base, with 13 bases between. Germline-derived CDR1 and CDR2 are WNHNN and SYGVQD (reference sequence). There are 15 residues in the CDR3.

The chain employs TRBV4-1 and TRBJ2-1, with TRBD2 matching 12 bases. CDR3 length equals 16 residues. Germline loops: CDR1 MGHRA, CDR2 YSYEKL. Losses at the gene ends were 3 bases for V and 3 bases for J; bases not matched to a gene: 3. This CDR3 is CASSHPLAGGYNEQFF. CDR3 DNA: TGCGCCAGCAGCCACCCACTAGCGGGGGGCTACAATGAGCAGTTCTTC.

The V call is TRBV4-1, the J call TRBJ1-6; the match to TRBD1 covers 7 bases. Germline V CDR1 and CDR2: MGHRA, YSYEKL. The CDR3 contains 12 residues. V lost 3 bases, J lost 14 bases, and 4 bases stayed unmatched. CDR3 nucleotides: TGCGCCAGCAGCCAGACAGGGTTAACCCTCCACTTT. Translated, it gives CASSQTGLTLHF.

The J gene is TRBJ2-2, the V gene TRBV3-1; tentative D call: TRBD2 (6 bases). This CDR3 region has 17 residues. Trimming pared 0 bases from V and 3 bases from J, leaving 14 bases between. CDR1 is LGHDT, CDR2 YNNKEL, per germline (reference sequence). The DNA of the CDR3 is TGTGCCAGCAGCCAAGATCTCCAGGGAGGTTACACCGGGGAGCTGTTTTTT. Encoded protein: CASSQDLQGGYTGELFF.

This clonotype came up a few times. J is TRBJ2-4 and V is TRBV6-2 or TRBV6-3; D unclear. Trimming shortened V by 0 bases and J by 1 base, and 4 bases separated the two germline ends. Germline CDR1 reads MNHEY; CDR2 reads SVGEGT. CDR3 length: 14 amino acids. CDR3 in amino acids: CASSYSTAKNIQYF. As DNA, the CDR3 is TGTGCCAGCAGTTACTCGACCGCCAAAAACATTCAGTACTTC.

In this sample, this clonotype turned up a few times. V is TRBV4-1 and J is TRBJ2-5, with 8 bases lining up with TRBD2. The CDR3 spans 17 residues. After removal of 1 base from V and 1 base from J, the junction contained 8 bases not matched to a gene. CDR1 is MGHRA, CDR2 YSYEKL, per germline. The CDR3 region has the DNA TGCGCCAGCAGCCAAGGGACGCTAGCGGGTACCCAAGAGACCCAGTACTTC. Translating gives CASSQGTLAGTQETQYF.

This chain joins TRBV20-1 and TRBJ1-2, with D possibly being TRBD1 (5 bases). V lost 6 bases to trimming and J lost 8 bases, with 16 bases between them. The CDR3 runs to 12 residues. The germline V gene encodes CDR1 DFQATT and CDR2 SNEGSKA (reference sequence). CDR3 amino acids: CSASRTSRGYTF. The CDR3 region has the DNA TGCAGTGCAAGTCGGACATCTAGGGGCTACACCTTC.

The genes are TRBV5-1 and TRBJ2-1, with 7 bases aligning to TRBD2. The end of the DNA aligns better with TRBJ2-7, so the J call may be wrong. The CDR3 contains 16 residues. The germline V gene encodes CDR1 SGHRS and CDR2 YFSETQ. CDR3 sequence: CASSLQAGEFYNEQYF. For the CDR3, the DNA is TGCGCCAGCAGCTTGCAGGCGGGAGAGTTCTACAATGAGCAGTACTTC.

As regards this clonotype: Germline is not matched at one junction end, which may reflect a read error. The chain links TRBV6-6 to TRBJ1-1, with D possibly matching TRBD1 (5 bases). CDR1 MNHNY and CDR2 SVGAGI come from the germline V gene (reference sequence). The CDR3 is 13 residues long. In DNA, the CDR3 is TGTGCCAGCAGTGACTCGGGGGGGTCTGAAGCTTTCTTT. Protein sequence: CASSDSGGSEAFF.